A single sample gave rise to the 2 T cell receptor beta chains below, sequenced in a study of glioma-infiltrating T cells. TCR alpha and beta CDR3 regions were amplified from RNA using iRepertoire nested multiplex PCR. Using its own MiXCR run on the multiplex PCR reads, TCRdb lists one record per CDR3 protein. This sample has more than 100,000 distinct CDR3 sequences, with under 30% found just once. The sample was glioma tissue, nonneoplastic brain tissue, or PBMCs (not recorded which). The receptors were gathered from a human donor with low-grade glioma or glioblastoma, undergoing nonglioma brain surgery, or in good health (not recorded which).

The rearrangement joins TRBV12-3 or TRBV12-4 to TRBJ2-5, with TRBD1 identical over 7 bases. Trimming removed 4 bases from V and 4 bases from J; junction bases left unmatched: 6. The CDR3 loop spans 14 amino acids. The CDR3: CASSYQGERETQYF. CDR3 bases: TGTGCCAGCAGTTATCAGGGGGAGAGAGAGACCCAGTACTTC.

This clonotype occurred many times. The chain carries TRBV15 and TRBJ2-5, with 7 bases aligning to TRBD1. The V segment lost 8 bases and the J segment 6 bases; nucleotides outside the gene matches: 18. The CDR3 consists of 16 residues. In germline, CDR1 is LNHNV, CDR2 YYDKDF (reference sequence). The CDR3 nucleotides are TGTGCCACCCACCCGGGACAGTATAACCCCCGAAAGACCCAGTACTTC. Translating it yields CATHPGQYNPRKTQYF.